Following are 14 T cell receptor beta chains from one sample sequenced in a study of T cell repertoires in cytomegalovirus infection. TCRdb recomputed calls from the reads with MiXCR, one row per CDR3 protein. The table shows hundreds of thousands of distinct CDR3 sequences, with around a third occurring only once. These receptors have no identified antigens. Sample: cultured PBMCs, taken from culture after CMV antigen stimulation. These receptor sequences come from a human donor in good health (CMV status not recorded). Some clones in this sample may be carry-over from other donors' samples.

The chain carries TRBV7-2 and TRBJ2-5; D could derive from TRBD1 or TRBD2 (7 bases each). The V gene's germline CDR1 is SGHTA and CDR2 FQGNSA. Trimming removed 4 bases at V and 5 bases at J, with 17 bases between. The CDR3 runs to 15 residues. The CDR3 DNA is TGTGCCAGCAGCTCGACAGGGAGGGGGTGGGAGACCCAGTACTTC. This sequence encodes CASSSTGRGWETQYF.

The V gene is TRBV19, the J gene TRBJ2-3; 9 nucleotides line up with TRBD2. V was clipped by 5 bases and J by 6 bases; unmatched bases: 9. The germline gives CDR1 LNHDA, CDR2 SQIVND (reference sequence). This CDR3 spans 15 amino acids. CDR3 amino acids: CASSFSGSTTDTQYF. CDR3 DNA: TGTGCCAGTAGTTTTAGCGGGAGTACAACGGATACGCAGTATTTT. Combining the CDR3 with reference TRBV19 and TRBJ2-3 gives the whole variable domain DGGITQSPKYLFRKEGQNVTLSCEQNLNHDAMYWYRQDPGQGLRLIYYSQIVNDFQKGDIAEGYSVSREKKESFPLTVTSAQKNPTAFYLCASSFSGSTTDTQYFGPGTRLTVL.

The chain couples TRBV3-1 to TRBJ2-3; a weak D match, TRBD2 (5 bases). Per germline, CDR1 LGHDT and CDR2 YNNKEL (reference sequence). The CDR3 sequence is 13 residues long. V was cut by 3 bases and J by 7 bases, with 11 bases left in between. The CDR3 here is CASSQASRYTQYF. For the CDR3, the DNA is TGTGCCAGCAGCCAGGCTAGCCGGTATACGCAGTATTTT.

This clonotype has ten or more counts. The CDR3 region has the DNA TGTGCCAGCAGCTTAGCCGTTGTCGGCGCCTACGAGCAGTACTTC. Translating it yields CASSLAVVGAYEQYF. The chain links TRBV7-2 to TRBJ2-7; D unclear. The CDR3 consists of 15 residues. CDR1 is SGHTA and CDR2 is FQGNSA in the germline V gene. Between the trimmed V and J ends, which lost 0 bases and 2 bases, there was a span of 11 bases.

This clonotype was seen more than once but under ten times. J is TRBJ2-7 and V is TRBV6-2 or TRBV6-3, with a tentative D call TRBD2 (6 bases). Per the germline V gene, CDR1 is MNHEY and CDR2 is SVGEGT. Trimming stripped 0 bases from V and 4 bases from J, with 7 bases between. The CDR3 is made up of 13 amino acids. In DNA form, the CDR3 reads TGTGCCAGCAGTTACTCGGACTATTACGAGCAGTACTTC. Amino acids: CASSYSDYYEQYF.

The chain recombines TRBV7-9 with TRBJ2-7; TRBD2 matches at 9 bases. Germline assignment: CDR1 SEHNR and CDR2 FQNEAQ (reference sequence). V shed 1 base and J 4 bases; nucleotides not matched to a gene: 11. This CDR3 spans 17 amino acids. The CDR3 loop reads CASSLEVGPSGTYEQYF. The CDR3 DNA reads TGTGCCAGCAGCTTAGAAGTCGGGCCTAGCGGGACTTACGAGCAGTACTTC. Full variable domain (remainder filled in from reference TRBV7-9 and TRBJ2-7): DTGVSQNPRHKITKRGQNVTFRCDPISEHNRLYWYRQTLGQGPEFLTYFQNEAQLEKSRLLSDRFSAERPKGSFSTLEIQRTEQGDSAMYLCASSLEVGPSGTYEQYFGPGTRLTVT.

This clonotype was seen repeatedly, ten times or more. V is TRBV24-1 and J is TRBJ2-3; 11 nucleotides align to TRBD2. CDR1 is KGHDR and CDR2 is SFDVKD in the germline V gene. Trimming at V came to 3 bases and at J to 2 bases, leaving 12 bases not matched to a gene. CDR3 length: 19 amino acids. The CDR3 DNA reads TGTGCCACCAGTGATCCCCTTCCAACTAGCGGGAGACCCACAGATACGCAGTATTTT. Translation gives CATSDPLPTSGRPTDTQYF.

The J gene is TRBJ2-3, the V gene TRBV7-2; 8 bases agree with TRBD2. Germline V lookup: CDR1 SGHTA, CDR2 FQGNSA. The junction had 13 bases not matched to a gene; V was cut back by 6 bases and J by 14 bases. The CDR3 totals 13 residues. CDR3 nucleotide sequence: TGTGCCAGCAGTTTCCTCCGGGAGGGGTCGTGGTATTTT. Amino acid sequence: CASSFLREGSWYF.

The CDR3 loop is CASRAGTGPPLSGNTIYF. In DNA, the CDR3 is TGTGCCAGCAGAGCCGGGACAGGGCCCCCTCTCTCTGGAAACACCATATATTTT. This chain connects TRBV7-4 to TRBJ1-3; the match to TRBD1 covers 9 bases. CDR3 size: 18 residues. The V and J ends lost 6 bases and 0 bases, in that order; junction bases with no gene match: 12. Germline CDR1 reads SGHVT; CDR2 reads SQSDAQ.

About this clonotype itself: The conserved phenylalanine or tryptophan is not found at the CDR3 terminus, so this likely reflects a read error. The chain has TRBV19 and TRBJ1-4; the D is unclear. The V and J ends lost 9 bases and 1 base respectively, with 9 bases between them. CDR1 and CDR2 from the germline V gene are LNHDA and SQIVND (reference sequence). The CDR3 totals 13 residues. The CDR3 DNA sequence: TGTGCCAGCTTGGATATAACTAATGAAAAACTGTTTTCT. Its translation: CASLDITNEKLFS.

This clonotype was seen more than once but under ten times. The CDR3 here is CASSSGGWAGNSPLHF. CDR3 coding DNA: TGTGCCAGCAGCTCTGGCGGTTGGGCGGGTAATTCACCCCTCCACTTT. The rearrangement joins TRBV7-8 to TRBJ1-6; D unclear. This CDR3 spans 16 amino acids. Germline values: CDR1 SGHVS, CDR2 FQNEAQ. Trimming pared 4 bases from V and 6 bases from J, leaving 16 bases between.

The chain couples TRBV7-9 to TRBJ1-1; D not resolved. V was cut by 7 bases and J by 0 bases, with 6 bases left in between. Germline-derived CDR1 and CDR2 are SEHNR and FQNEAQ (reference sequence). This CDR3 is built from 12 residues. In nucleotides, the CDR3 is TGTGCCAGCACGCCGCTGAACACTGAAGCTTTCTTT. Amino acids: CASTPLNTEAFF.

This clonotype was picked up one time. The V and J genes are TRBV6-2 or TRBV6-3 and TRBJ2-7; 8 bases align to TRBD2. Germline trimming cut 2 bases from V and 2 bases from J; bases unmatched to any gene: 8. CDR3 length: 16 residues. Germline lookup yields CDR1 MNHEY and CDR2 SVGEGT. The CDR3 here is CASSYTAGGFAYEQYF. The CDR3, as DNA: TGTGCCAGCAGTTACACGGCGGGAGGCTTCGCCTACGAGCAGTACTTC.

This clonotype was counted between two and nine times. The rearrangement joins TRBV12-3 or TRBV12-4 to TRBJ2-1; TRBD2 might be the D (6 bases). This CDR3 contains 15 residues. V was clipped by 7 bases and J by 3 bases, with 16 bases between them. CDR3 DNA sequence: TGTGCCAGCACCCCGCGGGATGGGGGCTACAATGAGCAGTTCTTC. This codes for CASTPRDGGYNEQFF.